Included here is one TCR beta chain sequence, with context. Its target is unknown. The ends lost 6 bases at V and 0 bases at J; junction bases unmatched: 17. CDR1 is SGHDN and CDR2 is FVKESK in the germline V gene. The CDR3 totals 19 residues. UMIs and a universal primer site were added when TCR cDNA was made by 5'RACE template switching. MiXCR, run by TCRdb on the 5' RACE reads, gives a single entry per CDR3 protein. Of about 73,000 distinct CDR3 sequences listed, approximately 8% are singletons. This entry belongs to a study of T cells after yellow fever vaccination. At the level of the study: Preparation of the low-cell-number fractions used SMART-Seq v4 Ultra Low Input. Study-wide results and limits: The secondary response showed a weaker magnitude and a faster peak, day 5 versus 15.

The clonotype comes from a man younger than 45 who received the YFV17D yellow fever vaccine. This chain links TRBV14 with TRBJ2-3; 8 bases fit TRBD2. The sequencing here drew on CD8+ T cells sorted from PBMCs, taken on the day of the yellow fever booster vaccination. The CDR3 sequence: CASRPWREVSWESTDTQYF. The CDR3 DNA reads as TGTGCCAGCAGGCCCTGGCGGGAGGTATCTTGGGAGAGCACAGATACGCAGTATTTT.